Below are 20 T cell receptor beta chains sequenced from a single sample in a study of blood T cells in healthy people across ages. Primers used in a second PCR of roughly 6 to 11 cycles were a sample-barcoded 5' primer and a J-beta primer mix. MiXCR, run by TCRdb on the 5' RACE reads, gives a single entry per CDR3 protein. The sample lists 1.5 million to 2 million distinct CDR3 sequences; roughly 30% were seen once. The sequenced sample was blood. All receptors come from a woman aged 25 to 39 in good health.

This CDR3 reads CASTVRDRGHEQYF. The CDR3 coding sequence is TGTGCCAGCACCGTCCGGGACAGGGGCCACGAGCAGTACTTC. The chain links TRBV12-3 or TRBV12-4 to TRBJ2-7; 10 nucleotides match TRBD1. After removal of 7 bases from V and 5 bases from J, the junction contained 8 bases not matched to a gene. The CDR3 is 14 amino acids.

In DNA, the CDR3 is TGCGCCAGCGCCCCAGGGGCGGACACCGGGGAGCTGTTTTTT. Amino acids: CASAPGADTGELFF. The chain couples TRBV5-1 to TRBJ2-2; possibly TRBD1 for D (6 bases). V dropped 7 bases and J dropped 3 bases, with 13 bases sitting between them. The CDR3 is made up of 14 amino acids. Germline V gene lookup returns CDR1 SGHRS and CDR2 YFSETQ. The entire variable domain, with the rest obtained from reference TRBV5-1 and TRBJ2-2, is as follows: KAGVTQTPRYLIKTRGQQVTLSCSPISGHRSVSWYQQTPGQGLQFLFEYFSETQRNKGNFPGRFSGRQFSNSRSEMNVSTLELGDSALYLCASAPGADTGELFFGEGSRLTVL.

This clonotype was seen ten or more times. The chain links TRBV5-5 to TRBJ2-7, with D tentatively TRBD1 or TRBD2 (5 bases each). Germline values: CDR1 SGHKS, CDR2 YYEKEE (reference sequence). The ends were cut back, 4 bases at V and 4 bases at J, with 15 bases in the middle. The CDR3 is 14 residues long. Here the CDR3 reads CASSTWDGLYEQYF. The CDR3 DNA reads TGTGCCAGCAGCACCTGGGACGGCTTGTACGAGCAGTACTTC.

This chain links TRBV19 with TRBJ1-5; the D is unclear. The CDR3 is 13 amino acids. Germline V gene sequence: CDR1 LNHDA, CDR2 SQIVND (reference sequence). V gave up 3 bases and J gave up 3 bases, with 6 bases separating them. The CDR3 loop is CASSIGINQPQHF. The CDR3 nucleotides read TGTGCCAGTAGTATTGGTATCAATCAGCCCCAGCATTTT.

The V gene is TRBV20-1, the J gene TRBJ2-1, with 13 nucleotides matching TRBD2. The CDR3 sequence is 16 residues long. CDR1 and CDR2 from the germline V gene are DFQATT and SNEGSKA (reference sequence). J gave up 9 bases and V 6 bases, and 14 bases lay outside the gene matches. CDR3 residues: CSAPNPGLAGVVEQFF. CDR3 coding DNA: TGCAGTGCCCCCAACCCCGGACTAGCGGGGGTGGTTGAGCAGTTCTTC.

The rearrangement uses TRBV5-1 and TRBJ2-4, with unresolved D. CDR1 is SGHRS and CDR2 is YFSETQ in the germline V gene. The CDR3 contains 15 residues. Trimming took off 4 bases at V and 5 bases at J, with 16 bases between the two ends. The CDR3 nucleotides are TGCGCCAGCAGCGCGAATGGGAATGTACAAAACATTCAGTACTTC. This encodes CASSANGNVQNIQYF.

The V call is TRBV7-2, the J call TRBJ2-1; D tentatively reads TRBD1 or TRBD2 (5 bases each). The CDR3 has 16 amino acids. Germline loops: CDR1 SGHTA, CDR2 FQGNSA. Between the trimmed V and J ends, which lost 1 base and 13 bases, there was a span of 23 bases. CDR3 DNA: TGTGCCAGCAGCTTAGTCGGGGCAGGGCTGGGGGTCAATCAGTTCTTC. Amino acid sequence: CASSLVGAGLGVNQFF.

The V and J genes are TRBV11-2 and TRBJ2-7, with D perhaps assigned TRBD1 or TRBD2 (5 bases each). The CDR3 has 15 amino acids. The germline CDR1 and CDR2 sequences are SGHAT and FQNNGV. The V and J ends lost 2 bases and 0 bases respectively, with 11 bases between them. The CDR3 nucleotides read TGTGCCAGCAGCTTAAGAGGGGATTACTCCTACGAGCAGTACTTC. It translates to CASSLRGDYSYEQYF.

This clonotype was seen more than once but under ten times. The rearrangement links TRBV11-2 to TRBJ1-3; a possible D gene is TRBD1 (6 bases). V lost 5 bases and J lost 8, with 16 bases in between. Germline V gene data show CDR1 as SGHAT and CDR2 as FQNNGV. This CDR3 spans 14 amino acids. Written as DNA, the CDR3 is TGTGCCAGCAGCCCAGTGGGGGGCCTGTACACCATATATTTT. This gives the protein CASSPVGGLYTIYF.

J is TRBJ1-2 and V is TRBV7-9, with 8 bases that match TRBD1. Germline V gene data show CDR1 as SEHNR and CDR2 as FQNEAQ (reference sequence). V trimming: 5 bases; J trimming: 8 bases; junction bases outside the gene matches: 13. This CDR3 region has 15 residues. The CDR3, as DNA: TGTGCCAGCAGCGGAAACAGGGGGGAATCCGGCGGCTACACCTTC. Its translation: CASSGNRGESGGYTF. Variable domain in full (rest from reference TRBV7-9 and TRBJ1-2): DTGVSQNPRHKITKRGQNVTFRCDPISEHNRLYWYRQTLGQGPEFLTYFQNEAQLEKSRLLSDRFSAERPKGSFSTLEIQRTEQGDSAMYLCASSGNRGESGGYTFGSGTRLTVV.

The rearrangement links TRBV19 to TRBJ1-4; D unresolved. The germline V gene encodes CDR1 LNHDA and CDR2 SQIVND (reference sequence). CDR3 length: 15 residues. Between the trimmed V and J ends, which lost 6 bases and 3 bases, there was a span of 14 bases. CDR3 amino acids: CASSRGGTPNEKLFF. DNA of the CDR3: TGTGCCAGTAGCCGCGGCGGCACGCCTAATGAAAAACTGTTTTTT.

This clonotype has only a few counts. The chain employs TRBV11-1 and TRBJ2-5, with D maybe TRBD1 (5 bases). Germline V gene lookup returns CDR1 SGHAT and CDR2 FQDESV (reference sequence). This CDR3 is built from 14 residues. The V end lost 4 bases, the J end lost 3 bases, and 12 bases lay between the germline ends. CDR3 DNA sequence: TGTGCCAGCAGCTCTCGACAGCCCGAAGAGACCCAGTACTTC. Protein sequence: CASSSRQPEETQYF.

This clonotype came up a few times. This chain connects TRBV12-3 or TRBV12-4 to TRBJ2-1; TRBD2 aligns across 10 bases. With 7 bases clipped from V and 5 bases from J, the junction kept 8 bases outside the gene matches. CDR3 length equals 15 residues. Here the CDR3 DNA reads TGTGCCAGCATTCTAGCGGGGGCCCTTGACAATGAGCAGTTCTTC. Protein: CASILAGALDNEQFF.

Comments on this clonotype: This may be a read error: a much more frequent sequence differs by one nucleotide. V usage is TRBV7-2 and J usage is TRBJ2-7; D unresolved. There are 14 residues in the CDR3. V was trimmed by 4 bases and J by 7 bases, leaving 17 bases between them. CDR1 and CDR2 (germline): SGHTA, FQGNSA. DNA for the CDR3: TGTGCCAGCAGCTCCCGGACCACGCGCAATGAGCAGTACTTC. This gives the protein CASSSRTTRNEQYF.

This chain links TRBV6-8 with TRBJ2-2; D unclear. This CDR3 has 13 residues. Germline V gene data show CDR1 as MNHGY and CDR2 as SAAAGT. Trimming cost V 6 bases and J 5 bases, with 10 bases left between them. The CDR3, as DNA: TGTGCCAGCAGACCCACTCCTACCGGGGAGCTGTTTTTT. This gives the protein CASRPTPTGELFF.

This clonotype appeared a few times. The gene calls are TRBV3-1 and TRBJ2-4; 7 bases match TRBD2. This CDR3 comprises 16 residues. The V gene end was trimmed by 2 bases and the J gene end by 13 bases; junction bases not matched to a gene: 17. Germline-derived CDR1 and CDR2 are LGHDT and YNNKEL (reference sequence). DNA for the CDR3: TGTGCCAGCAGCCAAAGAGGGGCTAGCGGACGAAGAGAGCAGTACTTC. Translated, it gives CASSQRGASGRREQYF.

In its sample, this clonotype was seen a few times. The chain has TRBV18 and TRBJ2-1; no clear D. The germline V and J ends were trimmed by 3 bases and 8 bases, with 11 bases remaining between them. The germline V gene encodes CDR1 KGHSH and CDR2 LQKENI. CDR3 length: 13 residues. The CDR3 nucleotides are TGTGCCAGCTCACCCGGTGGCGGCTATGAGCAGTTCTTC. Translated, it gives CASSPGGGYEQFF.

This clonotype came up once. V and J are TRBV6-1 and TRBJ1-4, with 8 positions matching TRBD1. The germline V gene encodes CDR1 MNHNS and CDR2 SASEGT. This CDR3 contains 14 residues. J gave up 8 bases and V 6 bases, and 8 bases lay outside the gene matches. For the CDR3, the DNA is TGTGCCAGCAGCGACAGGGGAGCTCGGGAAAAACTGTTTTTT. The encoded protein is CASSDRGAREKLFF.

The V call is TRBV12-3 or TRBV12-4, the J call TRBJ1-1; D remains unclear. The CDR3 covers 14 residues. Trimming cost V 4 bases and J 12 bases, with 21 bases left between them. The DNA of the CDR3 is TGTGCCAGCAGTTCCGGGCGGGCAGGAATCGAAACTTTCTTT. It translates to CASSSGRAGIETFF.

This clonotype was detected many times. The rearrangement joins TRBV7-9 to TRBJ2-3; no clear D gene. V was pared by 2 bases and J by 8 bases, with 5 bases between. The CDR3 contains 11 residues. Germline V gene sequence: CDR1 SEHNR, CDR2 FQNEAQ (reference sequence). CDR3 in amino acids: CASSLTPTQYF. CDR3 nucleotide sequence: TGTGCCAGCAGCTTAACCCCTACGCAGTATTTT.